A selection of T cell receptor beta chains follows, all from one sample in a study of blood T cell repertoires in COVID-19. Clones were read by immunoSEQ multiplex PCR, and TCRdb kept only the in-frame ones, dropping some. The profile shows about 64,000 clones, roughly 80% of them singletons. The sequenced material came from peripheral blood. The origin of the receptors is a human donor in a cohort sampled during active COVID-19. CDR3s include the opening cysteine and the closing phenylalanine or tryptophan. D genes are given only for firm matches. Expanded clones get a size class; other rows say once, few or many, or leave the size out.

>NA|NA|TRBJ1-4|TRBV7-2
TGTGCCAGCAGCTCTCGGGCTAATGAAAAACTGTTTTTT
CASSSRANEKLFF
>NA|TRBD1|TRBJ1-5|TRBV7-2
TGTGCCAGCAGCTTACTGAGGACAGGGCAGCCCCAGCATTTT
CASSLLRTGQPQHF
>NA|TRBD2|TRBJ2-3|TRBV7-8
TGTGCCAGCAGCCGGCGGGTGCGGGGGGGCGCAGATACGCAGTATTTT
CASSRRVRGGADTQYF
>NA|NA|TRBJ1-1|TRBV5-5
TGTGCCAGCAGCTTACAGATCATGAACACTGAAGCTTTCTTT
CASSLQIMNTEAFF
>NA|TRBD2|TRBJ2-7|TRBV13
TGTGCCAGCAGCTTAGTTAGATCGGGGGGTAGGCCCTACGAGCAGTACTTC
CASSLVRSGGRPYEQYF
>few|NA|TRBJ1-2|TRBV5-1
TGCGCCAGCAGCTTGCGGGGTACCGATCCCTATGGCTACACCTTC
CASSLRGTDPYGYTF
>many|NA|TRBJ1-2|TRBV3-1/TRBV3-2
TGTGCCAGCAGCCGGGGAGACAACTATGGCTACACCTTC
CASSRGDNYGYTF
>NA|NA|TRBJ1-3|TRBV5-4
TGTGCCAGCAGCTTGGGGCAGAATTCTGGAAACACCATATATTTT
CASSLGQNSGNTIYF
>NA|NA|TRBJ2-5|TRBV5-1
TGCGCCAGCAGCTTGGGCGGCCTGGGAGAGACCCAGTACTTC
CASSLGGLGETQYF
>NA|TRBD1|TRBJ1-2|TRBV19
TGTGCCAGTAGTAAGACTCGGACAGGAGGGAGCTATGGCTACACCTTC
CASSKTRTGGSYGYTF
>NA|TRBD1|TRBJ1-2|TRBV18
TGTGCCAGCTCACCGAAGGACAGGTCTACCCGTTATGGCTACACCTTC
CASSPKDRSTRYGYTF
>NA|NA|TRBJ2-2|TRBV1
TGCACCAGCAGCCGGGGACAGGCGAACACCGGGGAGCTGTTTTTT
CTSSRGQANTGELFF
>NA|TRBD2|TRBJ2-1|TRBV9
TGTGCCAGCAGCCGACGACTAGCGGGGGGGAATGAGCAGTTCTTC
CASSRRLAGGNEQFF
>NA|TRBD1|TRBJ2-2|TRBV4-2
TGTGCCAGCAGCCATACAGTTTCCAGGGGGCTCGGGGAGCTGTTTTTT
CASSHTVSRGLGELFF
>NA|NA|TRBJ2-5|TRBV13
TGTGCCAGCAGCTTAGCCCTAGAGACCCAGTACTTC
CASSLALETQYF
>NA|NA|TRBJ2-2|TRBV24-1
TGTGCCACCAGTGCCCTTAGAGGGATGGGAACCGGGGAGCTGTTTTTT
CATSALRGMGTGELFF
>NA|NA|TRBJ2-3|TRBV3-1/TRBV3-2
TGTGCCAGCAGCCCTCCTTACCTCTCGGAGGGGAAAAACACAGATACGCAGTATTTT
CASSPPYLSEGKNTDTQYF